A selection of T cell receptor beta chains follows, all from one sample in a study of OX40 agonist ivuxolimab in advanced cancers. Only in-frame clones appear in the TCRdb table, and some are missing; sequencing was by immunoSEQ multiplex PCR. The data hold tens of thousands of clones, with approximately 80% observed a single time. The sample here was CD4+ or CD8+ T cells sorted from blood, taken in a trial of the OX40 agonist ivuxolimab. These TCRs come from an adult with an advanced solid tumor such as melanoma, head and neck, liver or kidney cancer. Both conserved end residues are part of each CDR3. Each record gives: clone size, D gene, V gene, CDR3 length, J gene, CDR3 protein, CDR3 DNA. The D gene is left open where the match is weak. Not all rows give a size; the values are once, few, many and, for expanded clones, a class.

clone_size: NA; d_call: TRBD2; v_call: TRBV6-1; cdr3_length: 14; j_call: TRBJ2-1; cdr3_aa: CASRLAGGGNEQFF; cdr3_nt: TGTGCCAGCAGACTAGCGGGAGGGGGGAATGAGCAGTTCTTC
clone_size: NA; d_call: NA; v_call: TRBV14; cdr3_length: 13; j_call: TRBJ1-5; cdr3_aa: CASSQVDGGSLHF; cdr3_nt: TGTGCCAGCAGCCAAGTGGACGGTGGTTCCTTGCATTTT
clone_size: NA; d_call: TRBD2; v_call: TRBV7-2; cdr3_length: 15; j_call: TRBJ2-1; cdr3_aa: CASSPMELAGGQWFF; cdr3_nt: TGTGCCAGCAGCCCAATGGAGCTAGCGGGAGGGCAGTGGTTCTTC
clone_size: NA; d_call: NA; v_call: TRBV28; cdr3_length: 15; j_call: TRBJ2-7; cdr3_aa: CASSTTDRYSYEQYF; cdr3_nt: TGTGCCAGCAGCACTACTGACAGGTACTCCTACGAGCAGTACTTC
clone_size: medium-sized; d_call: NA; v_call: TRBV7-9; cdr3_length: 12; j_call: TRBJ1-2; cdr3_aa: CASSSRNYGYTF; cdr3_nt: TGTGCCAGCAGCTCCCGAAACTATGGCTACACCTTC
clone_size: NA; d_call: NA; v_call: TRBV18; cdr3_length: 12; j_call: TRBJ2-7; cdr3_aa: CASSPGFYEQYF; cdr3_nt: TGTGCCAGCTCACCAGGCTTCTACGAGCAGTACTTC
clone_size: NA; d_call: NA; v_call: TRBV6-6; cdr3_length: 11; j_call: TRBJ2-7; cdr3_aa: CASSRRDEQYF; cdr3_nt: TGTGCCAGCAGCCGGAGGGACGAGCAGTACTTC
clone_size: NA; d_call: NA; v_call: TRBV19; cdr3_length: 12; j_call: TRBJ2-3; cdr3_aa: CASSPYTDTQYF; cdr3_nt: TGTGCCAGTAGTCCGTACACAGATACGCAGTATTTT
clone_size: NA; d_call: NA; v_call: TRBV7-2; cdr3_length: 18; j_call: TRBJ2-5; cdr3_aa: CASSLFTKQGSRQETQYF; cdr3_nt: TGTGCCAGCAGCTTATTCACCAAACAGGGATCGCGGCAAGAGACCCAGTACTTC
clone_size: NA; d_call: NA; v_call: TRBV27; cdr3_length: 14; j_call: TRBJ2-2; cdr3_aa: CASSQTPSSGELFF; cdr3_nt: TGTGCCAGCAGTCAGACACCCTCTTCCGGGGAGCTGTTTTTT
clone_size: NA; d_call: NA; v_call: TRBV6-5; cdr3_length: 12; j_call: TRBJ1-2; cdr3_aa: CASSTSDGGYTF; cdr3_nt: NA
clone_size: NA; d_call: TRBD2; v_call: TRBV9; cdr3_length: 15; j_call: TRBJ2-7; cdr3_aa: CASSVGLAGDYEQYF; cdr3_nt: TGTGCCAGCAGCGTGGGACTAGCGGGAGACTACGAGCAGTACTTC
clone_size: few; d_call: NA; v_call: TRBV28; cdr3_length: 17; j_call: TRBJ1-5; cdr3_aa: CASSPNHGTSPNQPQHF; cdr3_nt: TGTGCCAGCAGTCCCAACCACGGGACGAGTCCCAATCAGCCCCAGCATTTT
clone_size: NA; d_call: NA; v_call: TRBV7-6; cdr3_length: 15; j_call: TRBJ2-5; cdr3_aa: CASSRAQGYQETQYF; cdr3_nt: TGTGCCAGCAGTCGGGCCCAGGGGTACCAAGAGACCCAGTACTTC
clone_size: NA; d_call: TRBD2; v_call: TRBV4-2; cdr3_length: 19; j_call: TRBJ2-6; cdr3_aa: CASSQDLIGGAGWANVLTF; cdr3_nt: TGTGCCAGCAGCCAAGATCTGATCGGGGGGGCCGGTTGGGCCAACGTCCTGACTTTC
clone_size: NA; d_call: TRBD2; v_call: TRBV4-1; cdr3_length: 16; j_call: TRBJ2-1; cdr3_aa: CASSQDYGRKDNEQFF; cdr3_nt: TGCGCCAGCAGCCAAGATTACGGGAGGAAAGACAATGAGCAGTTCTTC
clone_size: NA; d_call: NA; v_call: TRBV9; cdr3_length: 17; j_call: TRBJ2-5; cdr3_aa: CASSNTGLAALGETQYF; cdr3_nt: TGTGCCAGCAGCAATACTGGGTTAGCGGCCTTAGGGGAGACCCAGTACTTC
clone_size: NA; d_call: TRBD2; v_call: TRBV28; cdr3_length: 17; j_call: TRBJ2-1; cdr3_aa: CASSSRTSGFSYNEQFF; cdr3_nt: TGTGCCAGCAGTTCAAGGACTAGCGGATTCTCCTACAATGAGCAGTTCTTC
clone_size: NA; d_call: NA; v_call: TRBV4-1; cdr3_length: 11; j_call: TRBJ2-1; cdr3_aa: CASSRGMAKFF; cdr3_nt: TGCGCCAGCAGCCGGGGCATGGCAAAATTCTTC
clone_size: NA; d_call: NA; v_call: TRBV6-4; cdr3_length: 13; j_call: TRBJ2-1; cdr3_aa: CASSEPPLGEQFF; cdr3_nt: TGTGCCAGCAGTGAACCCCCCCTTGGAGAGCAGTTCTTC